The 21 T cell receptor beta chains reported below all come from one sample, sequenced in a study of blood T cell repertoires in COVID-19. Sequencing was performed with immunoSEQ multiplex PCR; in TCRdb, only in-frame clones are kept and a portion is missing. The sample holds about 230,000 clones, 75% to 90% seen once. The sample comprised peripheral blood. The receptors come from a man aged 35 to 55 with acute or convalescent COVID-19.

V is TRBV7-9 and J is TRBJ2-7; 10 bases agree with TRBD1. CDR1 SEHNR and CDR2 FQNEAQ come from the germline V gene (reference sequence). This CDR3 is 15 amino acids long. Trimming cost V 6 bases and J 3 bases; bases outside gene matches: 8. The CDR3 DNA reads TGTGCCAGCAGGGAAGGGACAGGGGCCCTCTACGAGCAGTACTTC. Translating it yields CASREGTGALYEQYF.

V and J are TRBV18 and TRBJ1-6; a possible D gene is TRBD1 (5 bases). The V end lost 3 bases, the J end lost 1 base, and 7 bases lay between the germline ends. Germline lookup yields CDR1 KGHSH and CDR2 LQKENI. This CDR3 contains 15 residues. CDR3 bases: TGTGCCAGCTCACCGCAGGGTTCCTATAATTCACCCCTCCACTTT. Its protein product is CASSPQGSYNSPLHF.

The V gene is TRBV10-3, the J gene TRBJ1-2, with TRBD1 identical over 9 bases. Germline CDR1 and CDR2: ENHRY and SYGVKD. The V gene end was trimmed by 10 bases and the J gene end by 7 bases; junction bases not matched to a gene: 13. The CDR3 is 14 residues long. The CDR3: CATETGGGLRGYTF. The DNA of the CDR3 is TGTGCCACTGAAACAGGGGGCGGACTTCGTGGCTACACCTTC.

The chain combines TRBV3-1 (or the pseudogene TRBV3-2) with TRBJ1-5; no reliable D call. Germline CDR1 reads LGHDT; CDR2 reads YNNKEL (reference sequence). This CDR3 region has 17 residues. The V end was cut by 4 bases, the J end by 0 bases, with 16 bases between. The CDR3 coding sequence is TGTGCCAGCAGCCCCCTATTTACAGAGATTAGCAATCAGCCCCAGCATTTT. The encoded protein is CASSPLFTEISNQPQHF.

This chain links TRBV3-1 (or the pseudogene TRBV3-2) with TRBJ2-1; 7 nucleotides line up with TRBD2. Germline CDR1 and CDR2: LGHDT and YNNKEL (reference sequence). This CDR3 has 16 residues. V shed 3 bases, J shed 7 bases, and the junction held 12 bases outside the gene matches. The CDR3 DNA reads TGTGCCAGCAGCCACCTACTTCAGCGGGAACGTAATGAGCAGTTCTTC. This encodes CASSHLLQRERNEQFF.

The rearrangement joins TRBV7-8 to TRBJ1-4; maybe TRBD1 (6 bases). Germline lookup yields CDR1 SGHVS and CDR2 FQNEAQ. The CDR3 length is 14 residues. Trimming shortened V by 5 bases and J by 8 bases, and 15 bases separated the two germline ends. CDR3 DNA: TGTGCCAGCAGCCCCTCAGGGGAACGCGAAAAACTGTTTTTT. Translation: CASSPSGEREKLFF.

This chain uses TRBV28 with TRBJ1-6; 8 bases fit TRBD1. Per germline, CDR1 MDHEN and CDR2 SYDVKM. J gave up 10 bases and V 7 bases, and 9 bases lay outside the gene matches. The CDR3 has 14 amino acids. In nucleotides, the CDR3 is TGTGCCAGCATAATTGGACAGGGAGGATCACCCCTCCACTTT. Residues: CASIIGQGGSPLHF. The whole variable domain, filled in from reference TRBV28 and TRBJ1-6, reads DVKVTQSSRYLVKRTGEKVFLECVQDMDHENMFWYRQDPGLGLRLIYFSYDVKMKEKGDIPEGYSVSREKKERFSLILESASTNQTSMYLCASIIGQGGSPLHFGNGTRLTVT.

The chain is built from TRBV18 and TRBJ2-7; TRBD2 aligns across 7 bases. The ends lost 1 base at V and 3 bases at J; junction bases unmatched: 6. This CDR3 is built from 15 residues. The V gene's germline CDR1 is KGHSH and CDR2 LQKENI. For the CDR3, the DNA is TGTGCCAGCTCACCACGACGGGGGGATTTCTACGAGCAGTACTTC. Its protein is CASSPRRGDFYEQYF.

This rearrangement joins TRBV18 to TRBJ1-3; no clear D. There are 13 residues in the CDR3. V lost 6 bases and J 3 bases, leaving 9 bases between the germline ends. Germline CDR1 is KGHSH and CDR2 is LQKENI. CDR3 nucleotide sequence: TGTGCCAGCTCCGCAACAATTGGAAACACCATATATTTT. Protein product: CASSATIGNTIYF.

V is TRBV7-7 and J is TRBJ2-3; D may be TRBD1 (6 bases). Germline V gene lookup returns CDR1 SSHAT and CDR2 FNYEAQ (reference sequence). V lost 4 bases and J 0 bases, leaving 11 bases between the germline ends. The CDR3 consists of 15 residues. CDR3 in DNA: TGTGCCAGCAGCTCGACAGGAATTAGCACAGATACGCAGTATTTT. This encodes CASSSTGISTDTQYF.

This clone was seen a handful of times. This chain uses TRBV3-1 (or the pseudogene TRBV3-2) with TRBJ1-1, with D unresolved. V was cut by 4 bases and J by 1 base, with 7 bases left in between. Germline CDR1 LGHDT, CDR2 YNNKEL (reference sequence). The CDR3 has 13 residues. The CDR3 DNA reads TGTGCCAGCAGCCCCGGGAGGAACACTGAAGCTTTCTTT. This codes for CASSPGRNTEAFF.

In this sample, this clone turned up a few times. The chain recombines TRBV6-2 or TRBV6-3 with TRBJ1-1, with TRBD1 as a possible D gene (6 bases). This CDR3 has 13 residues. V dropped 2 bases and J dropped 4 bases, with 8 bases sitting between them. Germline V gene lookup returns CDR1 MNHEY and CDR2 SVGEGT. The CDR3 coding sequence is TGTGCCAGCAGTTACCGGACAGCCACTGAAGCTTTCTTT. It is translated as CASSYRTATEAFF.

The gene calls are TRBV7-8 and TRBJ1-1; D is undetermined. Looked up from germline, CDR1 is SGHVS and CDR2 is FQNEAQ. V lost 1 base to trimming and J lost 4 bases, with 16 bases between them. CDR3 length: 16 residues. The CDR3 DNA sequence: TGTGCCAGCAGCTTAGGATCAATGAGCGGTTTCACTGAAGCTTTCTTT. It translates to CASSLGSMSGFTEAFF.

A single count supports this clone. The V call is TRBV4-1, the J call TRBJ2-5; tentatively, D is TRBD2 (5 bases). This CDR3 spans 18 amino acids. Germline CDR1 is MGHRA and CDR2 is YSYEKL. The V end lost 4 bases, the J end lost 5 bases, and 26 bases lay between the germline ends. The CDR3 is CASSRAYYRTGNVETQYF. DNA of the CDR3: TGCGCCAGCAGCCGAGCTTATTATCGGACTGGTAACGTGGAGACCCAGTACTTC.

The rearrangement joins TRBV7-8 to TRBJ2-3; D may be TRBD2 (7 bases). Trimming pared 5 bases from V and 3 bases from J, leaving 15 bases between. The CDR3 has 15 amino acids. The germline V gene has CDR1 SGHVS and CDR2 FQNEAQ. This chain's CDR3 is CASSRGGARTDTQYF. The CDR3 DNA sequence: TGTGCCAGCAGCAGGGGGGGCGCTAGGACAGATACGCAGTATTTT. The variable domain in full, completed from reference TRBV7-8 and TRBJ2-3, reads GAGVSQSPRYKVAKRGQDVALRCDPISGHVSLFWYQQALGQGPEFLTYFQNEAQLDKSGLPSDRFFAERPEGSVSTLKIQRTQQEDSAVYLCASSRGGARTDTQYFGPGTRLTVL.

The gene calls are TRBV6-6 and TRBJ1-4; D gene uncertain. The CDR3 spans 15 residues. Trimming removed 0 bases at V and 0 bases at J, with 5 bases between. Germline CDR1 and CDR2: MNHNY and SVGAGI (reference sequence). The CDR3 loop is CASSYSSATNEKLFF. The DNA for the CDR3 is TGTGCCAGCAGTTACTCGTCAGCAACTAATGAAAAACTGTTTTTT.

The rearrangement links TRBV5-1 to TRBJ2-3; perhaps TRBD2 as D (6 bases). The CDR3 is 14 residues long. Trimming removed 2 bases at V and 2 bases at J, with 9 bases between. From germline, CDR1 is SGHRS and CDR2 YFSETQ. The CDR3 DNA is TGCGCCAGCAGCTTAGCGGGCCTCACAGATACGCAGTATTTT. Translation gives CASSLAGLTDTQYF.

The chain links TRBV7-9 to TRBJ2-7, with 8 positions matching TRBD2. The CDR3 runs to 17 residues. V was clipped by 1 base and J by 4 bases; unmatched bases: 12. The germline V gene encodes CDR1 SEHNR and CDR2 FQNEAQ (reference sequence). CDR3 sequence reads: CASSLEVRAGAKYEQYF. CDR3 nucleotide sequence: TGTGCCAGCAGCTTAGAGGTGCGAGCGGGAGCCAAATACGAGCAGTACTTC. Full variable domain (outside the CDR3, taken from reference TRBV7-9 and TRBJ2-7): DTGVSQNPRHKITKRGQNVTFRCDPISEHNRLYWYRQTLGQGPEFLTYFQNEAQLEKSRLLSDRFSAERPKGSFSTLEIQRTEQGDSAMYLCASSLEVRAGAKYEQYFGPGTRLTVT.

V gene TRBV15 combines with J gene TRBJ2-7; D is perhaps TRBD1 (6 bases). Trimming stripped 0 bases from V and 1 base from J, with 16 bases between. This CDR3 is 17 amino acids long. Germline lookup yields CDR1 LNHNV and CDR2 YYDKDF (reference sequence). The CDR3 loop reads CATSRDGAGVGSYEQYF. Here the CDR3 DNA reads TGTGCCACCAGCAGAGATGGAGCAGGGGTAGGTTCCTACGAGCAGTACTTC.

The V gene is TRBV15, the J gene TRBJ1-1, with TRBD1 matching 11 bases. Unmatched junction bases numbered 5, after V lost 4 bases and J lost 4 bases. Germline V gene lookup returns CDR1 LNHNV and CDR2 YYDKDF (reference sequence). The CDR3 runs 15 residues. Written as DNA, the CDR3 is TGTGCCACCAGCACCCGAGGGACAGGGGGCACTGAAGCTTTCTTT. It codes for CATSTRGTGGTEAFF.

About this clone: Other DNA variants within this sample encode the same CDR3. This chain uses TRBV5-1 with TRBJ2-3; TRBD1 agrees at 8 bases. The ends lost 1 base at V and 1 base at J; junction bases unmatched: 2. This CDR3 contains 15 residues. The germline V gene has CDR1 SGHRS and CDR2 YFSETQ. CDR3: CASSLQGAGTDTQYF. CDR3 nucleotides: TGCGCCAGCAGCTTGCAGGGGGCTGGCACAGATACGCAGTATTTT.